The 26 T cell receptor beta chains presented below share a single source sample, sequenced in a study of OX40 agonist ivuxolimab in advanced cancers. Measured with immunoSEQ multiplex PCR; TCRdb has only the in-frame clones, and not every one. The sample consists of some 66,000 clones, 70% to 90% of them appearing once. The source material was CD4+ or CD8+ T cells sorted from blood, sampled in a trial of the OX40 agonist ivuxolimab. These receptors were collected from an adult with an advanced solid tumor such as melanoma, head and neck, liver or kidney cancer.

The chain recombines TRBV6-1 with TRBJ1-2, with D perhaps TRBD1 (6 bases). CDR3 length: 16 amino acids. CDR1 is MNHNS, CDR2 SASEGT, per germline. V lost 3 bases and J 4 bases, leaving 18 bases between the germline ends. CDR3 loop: CASSDTGMITSYGYTF. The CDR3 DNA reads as TGTGCCAGCAGTGATACAGGGATGATCACCTCCTATGGCTACACCTTC.

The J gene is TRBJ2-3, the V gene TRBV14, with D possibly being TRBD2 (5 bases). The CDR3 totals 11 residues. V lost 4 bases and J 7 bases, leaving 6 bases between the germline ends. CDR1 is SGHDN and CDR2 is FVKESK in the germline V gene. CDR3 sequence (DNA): TGTGCCAGCAGCCTGACTAATACGCAGTATTTT. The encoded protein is CASSLTNTQYF.

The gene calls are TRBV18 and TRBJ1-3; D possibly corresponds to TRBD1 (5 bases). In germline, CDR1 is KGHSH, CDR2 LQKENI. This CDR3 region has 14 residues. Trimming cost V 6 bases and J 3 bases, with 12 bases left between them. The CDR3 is CASSQTQDGNTIYF. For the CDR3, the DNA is TGTGCCAGCTCGCAAACACAGGATGGAAACACCATATATTTT.

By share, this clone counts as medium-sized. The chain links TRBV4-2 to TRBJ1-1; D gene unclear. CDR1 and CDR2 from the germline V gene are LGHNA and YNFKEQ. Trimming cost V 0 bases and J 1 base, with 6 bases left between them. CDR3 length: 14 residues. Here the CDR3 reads CASSQDPENTEAFF. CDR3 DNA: TGTGCCAGCAGCCAAGACCCCGAGAACACTGAAGCTTTCTTT.

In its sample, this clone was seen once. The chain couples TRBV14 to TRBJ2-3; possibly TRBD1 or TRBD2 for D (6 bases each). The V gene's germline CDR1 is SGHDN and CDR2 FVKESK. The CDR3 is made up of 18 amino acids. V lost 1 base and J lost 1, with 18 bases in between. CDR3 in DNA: TGTGCCAGCAGCCAAGCCGGGTGGGGGGCAGTTGGCACAGATACGCAGTATTTT. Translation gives CASSQAGWGAVGTDTQYF.

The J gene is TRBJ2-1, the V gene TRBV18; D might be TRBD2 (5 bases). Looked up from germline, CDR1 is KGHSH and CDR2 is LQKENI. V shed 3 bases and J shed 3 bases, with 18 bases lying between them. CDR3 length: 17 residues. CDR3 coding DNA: TGTGCCAGCTCACCTTTTGATCCGGGAACCCTCTACAATGAGCAGTTCTTC. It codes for CASSPFDPGTLYNEQFF.

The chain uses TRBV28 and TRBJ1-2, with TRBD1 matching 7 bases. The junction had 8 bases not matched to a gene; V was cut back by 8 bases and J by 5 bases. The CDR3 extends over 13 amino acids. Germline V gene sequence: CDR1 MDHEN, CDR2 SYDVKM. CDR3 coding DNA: TGTGCCAGCCGGGACAGTACAATGTATGGCTACACCTTC. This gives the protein CASRDSTMYGYTF.

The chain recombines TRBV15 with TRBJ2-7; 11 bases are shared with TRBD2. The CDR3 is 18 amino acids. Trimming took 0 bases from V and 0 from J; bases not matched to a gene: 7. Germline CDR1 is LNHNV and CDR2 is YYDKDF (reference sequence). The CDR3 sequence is CATSRDATSGGYSYEQYF. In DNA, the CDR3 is TGTGCCACCAGCAGAGACGCTACTAGCGGGGGCTACTCCTACGAGCAGTACTTC.

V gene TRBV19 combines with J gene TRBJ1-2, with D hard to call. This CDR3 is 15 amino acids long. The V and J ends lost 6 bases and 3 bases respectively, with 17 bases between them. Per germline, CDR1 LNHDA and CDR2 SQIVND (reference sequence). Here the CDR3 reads CASRTNAGQDYGYTF. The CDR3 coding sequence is TGTGCCAGTAGGACAAACGCGGGTCAGGACTATGGCTACACCTTC.

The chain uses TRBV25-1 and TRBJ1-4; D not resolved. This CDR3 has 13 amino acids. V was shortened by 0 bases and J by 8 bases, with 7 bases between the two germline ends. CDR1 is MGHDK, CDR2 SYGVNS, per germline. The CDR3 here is CASSEYNYEKLFF. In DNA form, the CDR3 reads TGTGCCAGCAGTGAATATAATTACGAAAAACTGTTTTTT.

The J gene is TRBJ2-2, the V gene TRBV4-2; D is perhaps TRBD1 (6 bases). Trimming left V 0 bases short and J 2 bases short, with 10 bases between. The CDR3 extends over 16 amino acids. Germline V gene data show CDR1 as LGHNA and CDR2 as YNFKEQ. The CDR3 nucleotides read TGTGCCAGCAGCCAAGATCCAGGGGCTAACACCGGGGAGCTGTTTTTT. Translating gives CASSQDPGANTGELFF.

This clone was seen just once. As DNA, the CDR3 is TGTGCCAGCAGCGTAGAGCGGGGCAGCGAGCAGTTCTTC. Translation: CASSVERGSEQFF. The V gene is TRBV9, the J gene TRBJ2-1; 7 bases agree with TRBD2. J lost 10 bases, V lost 0 bases, and 4 bases had no gene match. Germline V gives CDR1 SGDLS, CDR2 YYNGEE. The CDR3 length is 13 residues.

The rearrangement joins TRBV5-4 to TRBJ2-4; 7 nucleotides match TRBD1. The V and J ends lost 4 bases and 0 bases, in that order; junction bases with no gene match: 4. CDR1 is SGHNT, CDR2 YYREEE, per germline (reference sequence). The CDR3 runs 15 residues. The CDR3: CASSRGDRAKNIQYF. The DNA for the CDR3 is TGTGCCAGCAGCCGAGGGGACAGAGCCAAAAACATTCAGTACTTC.

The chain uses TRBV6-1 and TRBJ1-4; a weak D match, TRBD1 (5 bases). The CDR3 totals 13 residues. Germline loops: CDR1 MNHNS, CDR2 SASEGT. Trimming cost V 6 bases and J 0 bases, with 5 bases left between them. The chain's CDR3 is CASRTATNEKLFF. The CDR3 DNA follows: TGTGCCAGCAGGACAGCAACTAATGAAAAACTGTTTTTT.

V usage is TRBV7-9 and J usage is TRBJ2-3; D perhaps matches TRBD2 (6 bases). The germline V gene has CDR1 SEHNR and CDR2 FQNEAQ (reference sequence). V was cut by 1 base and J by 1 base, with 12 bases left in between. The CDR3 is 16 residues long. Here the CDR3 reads CASSLGGGSGTDTQYF. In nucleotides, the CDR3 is TGTGCCAGCAGCTTAGGAGGAGGGAGCGGCACAGATACGCAGTATTTT.

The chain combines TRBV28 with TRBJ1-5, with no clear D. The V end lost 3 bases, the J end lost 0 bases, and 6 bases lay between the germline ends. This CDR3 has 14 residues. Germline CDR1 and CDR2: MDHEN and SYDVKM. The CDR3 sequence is CASSFPNSNQPQHF. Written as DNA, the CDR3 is TGTGCCAGCAGTTTCCCTAATAGCAATCAGCCCCAGCATTTT.

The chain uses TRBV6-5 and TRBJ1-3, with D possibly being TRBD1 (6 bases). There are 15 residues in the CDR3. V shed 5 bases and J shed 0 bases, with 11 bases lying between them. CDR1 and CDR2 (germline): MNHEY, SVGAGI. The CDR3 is CASSRDRSSGNTIYF. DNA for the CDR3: TGTGCCAGCAGTCGTGACAGGAGCTCTGGAAACACCATATATTTT.

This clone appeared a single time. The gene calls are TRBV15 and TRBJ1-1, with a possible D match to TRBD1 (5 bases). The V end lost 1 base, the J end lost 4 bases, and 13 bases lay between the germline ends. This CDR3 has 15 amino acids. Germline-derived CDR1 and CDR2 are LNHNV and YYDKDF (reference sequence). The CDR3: CATSRGGEGGTEAFF. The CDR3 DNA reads TGTGCCACCAGCAGAGGGGGCGAGGGAGGCACTGAAGCTTTCTTT.

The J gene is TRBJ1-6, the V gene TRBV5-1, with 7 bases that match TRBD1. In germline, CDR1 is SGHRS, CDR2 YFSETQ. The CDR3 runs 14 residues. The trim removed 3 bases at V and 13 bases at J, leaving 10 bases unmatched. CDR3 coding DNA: TGCGCCAGCAGCTCCCGGGACAGAGAGACTCCCCTCCACTTT. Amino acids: CASSSRDRETPLHF.

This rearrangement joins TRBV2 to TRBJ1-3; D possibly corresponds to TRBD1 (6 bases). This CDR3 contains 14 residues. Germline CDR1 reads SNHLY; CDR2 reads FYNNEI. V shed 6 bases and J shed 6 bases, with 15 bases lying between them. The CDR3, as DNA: TGTGCCAGCAGAGTGACAGGTTTAGTAAACACCATATATTTT. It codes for CASRVTGLVNTIYF.

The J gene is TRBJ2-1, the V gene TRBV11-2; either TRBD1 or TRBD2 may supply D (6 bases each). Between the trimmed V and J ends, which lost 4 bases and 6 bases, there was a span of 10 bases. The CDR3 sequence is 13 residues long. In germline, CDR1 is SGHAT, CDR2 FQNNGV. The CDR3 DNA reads TGTGCCAGCAGCTCTCCGGGGGCCAATGAGCAGTTCTTC. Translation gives CASSSPGANEQFF.

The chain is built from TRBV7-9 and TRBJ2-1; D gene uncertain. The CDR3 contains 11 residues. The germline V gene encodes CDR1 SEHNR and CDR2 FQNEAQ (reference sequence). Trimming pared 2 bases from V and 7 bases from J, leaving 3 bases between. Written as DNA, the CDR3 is TGTGCCAGCAGCTTATTGAATGAGCAGTTCTTC. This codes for CASSLLNEQFF.

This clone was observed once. The CDR3 bases are TGTGCCAGCTCACCACCCAACAGGGGTTATAATTCACCCCTCCACTTT. It codes for CASSPPNRGYNSPLHF. V and J are TRBV18 and TRBJ1-6; 7 bases align to TRBD1. After removal of 0 bases from V and 4 bases from J, the junction contained 3 bases not matched to a gene. There are 16 residues in the CDR3. Germline values: CDR1 KGHSH, CDR2 LQKENI.

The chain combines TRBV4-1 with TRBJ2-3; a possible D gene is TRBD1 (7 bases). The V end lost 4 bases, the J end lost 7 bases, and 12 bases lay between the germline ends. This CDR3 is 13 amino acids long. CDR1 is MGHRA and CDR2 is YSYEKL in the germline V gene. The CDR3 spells CASSPQGGNTQYF. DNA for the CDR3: TGCGCCAGCAGCCCCCAGGGGGGAAATACGCAGTATTTT.

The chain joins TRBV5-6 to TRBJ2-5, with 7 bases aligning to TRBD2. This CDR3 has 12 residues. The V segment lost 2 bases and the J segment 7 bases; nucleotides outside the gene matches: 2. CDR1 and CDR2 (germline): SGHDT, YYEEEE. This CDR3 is CASSLTGGTQYF. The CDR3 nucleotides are TGTGCCAGCAGCTTAACGGGGGGGACCCAGTACTTC.

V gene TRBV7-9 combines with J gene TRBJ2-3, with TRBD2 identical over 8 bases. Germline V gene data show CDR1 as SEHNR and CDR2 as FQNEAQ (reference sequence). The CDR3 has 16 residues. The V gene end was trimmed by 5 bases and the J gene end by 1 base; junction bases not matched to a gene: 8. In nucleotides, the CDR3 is TGTGCCAGCAGCGCGCCAGGCGGGGGGCGCACAGATACGCAGTATTTT. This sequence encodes CASSAPGGGRTDTQYF.